This T cell receptor (beta chain) was identified during a study of T cells in Graves' hyperthyroidism and ophthalmopathy. Whole-study results and caveats: Separation of ophthalmopathy from stable hyperthyroidism was achieved by a 13 V-J model.

TCR beta CDR3 sequences were amplified from RNA transcripts. The HTBI primer set served for first-round RT-PCR of the TCR CDR3. TCRdb called the multiplex PCR reads again in MiXCR, with one record for every CDR3 protein. The repertoire includes about 480,000 distinct CDR3 sequences, around 15% of them detected once, and about a sixth sits in the top ten. Exclusion of patients followed from uncontrolled infection, other autoimmune disease, pregnancy or lactation. This clonotype was seen many times. Its antigen is still unknown. After removal of 6 bases from V and 4 bases from J, the junction contained 15 bases not matched to a gene. CDR3 length: 17 amino acids. Germline CDR1 reads LGHNT; CDR2 reads FRNRAP.

This TCR was sampled from a woman in her late teens or twenties with Graves' hyperthyroidism. The genes are TRBV12-5 and TRBJ1-5; the match to TRBD1 covers 7 bases. The source material was blood. CDR3 in amino acids: CASGYYPTGWGNQPQHF. CDR3 DNA: TGTGCTAGTGGATATTATCCGACAGGGTGGGGAAATCAGCCCCAGCATTTT.